The T cell receptor beta chain under discussion was sequenced for a study of T-cell reconstitution after alpha-beta-depleted transplantation in children. Study observations and caveats: The study traced high day-60 TCRbeta diversity in some patients to surviving recipient T cells and thymic progenitors. T-cell counts and diversity at one year following transplant were attributed mainly to newly produced T cells.

During its preparation, the TCRbeta library received unique molecular identifiers. Via MiXCR, TCRdb re-called the PCR reads, giving one row per CDR3 protein. Counted here are more than 200,000 distinct CDR3 sequences, roughly a quarter occurring once; the ten biggest clones make up more than 4.5%. There are 18 residues in the CDR3. V trimming: 3 bases; J trimming: 1 base; junction bases outside the gene matches: 14. Germline V gene sequence: CDR1 SSHAT, CDR2 FNYEAQ (reference sequence). This clonotype was observed a handful of times. Its antigen remains unknown. Specimen: PBMCs, mostly from graft donor cells, collected 360 days after TCRalphabeta/CD19-depleted stem cell transplant. The V and J genes are TRBV7-7 and TRBJ2-7; TRBD1 aligns across 8 bases. This receptor was identified in a female patient aged 2-10 years who had a stem cell transplant for congenital amegakaryocytic thrombocytopenia, so the T cells may come from the graft donor. CDR3 nucleotide sequence: TGTGCCAGCAGCTTCGGTAAGATCCGGGACAGGCCTTCCTACGAGCAGTACTTC. Its protein product is CASSFGKIRDRPSYEQYF.